The clone carrying this T cell receptor (beta chain) was picked up a small number of times. Its specificity is unknown. These data belong to a study of blood T cells in healthy people across ages. Study-wide points: Naive CD4+ cell counts and diversity both ran higher in long-lived than in aged donors. Researchers report that TCR beta diversity correlated strongly with naive T cell percentage.

Collection of about 9.4 milliliters of peripheral blood was performed for each donor. CDR1 and CDR2 from the germline V gene are MNHNY and SVGAGI (reference sequence). The V end lost 5 bases, the J end lost 2 bases, and 17 bases lay between the germline ends. The CDR3 sequence is 16 residues long. It was with a sample-barcoded 5' primer and a J-beta primer mix that a second PCR of about 7 to 12 cycles was run. Carrying 12 random nucleotides, a template-switch adaptor labeled each individual cDNA molecule. MiXCR, applied by TCRdb to the 5' RACE reads, yields one record per CDR3 protein. The sample lists 650,000 to 800,000 distinct CDR3 sequences; around 42% were seen once.

The chain links TRBV6-6 to TRBJ2-3; a possible D gene is TRBD1 (5 bases). Material for sequencing was blood. This TCR was recovered from a man between 60 and 75 years old in good health. CDR3 amino acids: CASSGRQLVYTDTQYF. DNA of the CDR3: TGTGCCAGCAGTGGAAGACAGCTTGTATACACAGATACGCAGTATTTT.